This TCR beta chain was sequenced in a study of cytomegalovirus exposure and HLA in healthy donors. Overall study findings and caveats: Rare TCR sequences predominated, though certain public TCRs were found in many donors. 164 TCR beta chains were listed as cytomegalovirus-associated.

Generated by immunoSEQ multiplex PCR, the TCRdb table keeps only in-frame clones and is missing some. The table has roughly 80,000 clones, roughly 93% seen once. The V gene's germline CDR1 is MNHEY and CDR2 SVGAGI. There are 14 residues in the CDR3. Trimming removed 5 bases at V and 3 bases at J, with 13 bases between. In regard to this clone: Its target is unknown.

While the first cohort had several hundred subjects, the donors belonged to the separate validation cohort of fewer than 150 subjects. The source is a man aged 25 to 40 in good health and CMV-seronegative. V usage is TRBV6-5 and J usage is TRBJ1-2; maybe TRBD1 (5 bases). Material: PBMCs. Here the CDR3 DNA reads TGTGCCAGCAGTCCGAACGACAGATACTATGGCTACACCTTC. Amino acid sequence: CASSPNDRYYGYTF.